The clone carrying this T cell receptor beta chain was picked up a small number of times. The antigen is unknown. This sample is part of a study of CD8 T cells in ankylosing spondylitis. Study-wide findings and caveats: A motif of 7 to 9 highly homologous TCR beta variants was seen as apparently characteristic of ankylosing spondylitis blood.

TCRdb processed the 5' RACE reads anew with MiXCR; each CDR3 protein has one entry. The sample consists of 700,000 or so distinct CDR3 sequences, over 15% of them appearing once. This clonotype originated in a male donor with ankylosing spondylitis. The sequencing sample was made of blood, either unsorted or a sorted T cell fraction (not recorded which).

CDR3 sequence (DNA): TGTGCCAGCAGCTTAGCGGGGGGTCTTGGTTCACCCCTCCACTTT. Protein sequence: CASSLAGGLGSPLHF. The chain links TRBV11-2 to TRBJ1-6; D may be TRBD1 (5 bases). Trimming shortened V by 1 base and J by 9 bases, and 13 bases separated the two germline ends. This CDR3 has 15 amino acids. Looked up from germline, CDR1 is SGHAT and CDR2 is FQNNGV.